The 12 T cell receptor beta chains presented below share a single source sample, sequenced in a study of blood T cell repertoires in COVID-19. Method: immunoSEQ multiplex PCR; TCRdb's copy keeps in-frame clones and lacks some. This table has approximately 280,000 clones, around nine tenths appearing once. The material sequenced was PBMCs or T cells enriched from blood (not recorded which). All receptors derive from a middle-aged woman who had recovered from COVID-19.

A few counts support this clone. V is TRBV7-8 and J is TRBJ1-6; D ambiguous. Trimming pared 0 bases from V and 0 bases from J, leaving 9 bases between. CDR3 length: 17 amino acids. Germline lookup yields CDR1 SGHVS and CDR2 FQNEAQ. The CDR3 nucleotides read TGTGCCAGCAGCTTAGCGGAGGCGAGCTCCTATAATTCACCCCTCCACTTT. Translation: CASSLAEASSYNSPLHF.

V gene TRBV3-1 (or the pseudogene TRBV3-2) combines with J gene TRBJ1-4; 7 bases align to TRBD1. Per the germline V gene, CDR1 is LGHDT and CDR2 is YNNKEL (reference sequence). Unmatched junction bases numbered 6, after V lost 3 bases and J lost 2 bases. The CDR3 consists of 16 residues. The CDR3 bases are TGTGCCAGCAGCCAGACCGCAGGGGGTACTAATGAAAAACTGTTTTTT. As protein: CASSQTAGGTNEKLFF.

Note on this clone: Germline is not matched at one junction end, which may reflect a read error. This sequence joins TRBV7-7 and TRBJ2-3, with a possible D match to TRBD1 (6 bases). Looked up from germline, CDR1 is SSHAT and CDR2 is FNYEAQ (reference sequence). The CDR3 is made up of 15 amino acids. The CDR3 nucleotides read TGTGCTAGCAGCAAGACGGGACACGGCACAGATACGCAGTATTTT. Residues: CASSKTGHGTDTQYF.

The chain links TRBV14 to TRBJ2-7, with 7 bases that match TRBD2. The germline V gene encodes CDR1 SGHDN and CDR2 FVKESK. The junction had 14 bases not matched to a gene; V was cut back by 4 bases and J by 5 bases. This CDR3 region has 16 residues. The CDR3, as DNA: TGTGCCAGCAGCCCCTACGGCCGCGGGAGTCTCAACGAGCAGTACTTC. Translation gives CASSPYGRGSLNEQYF.

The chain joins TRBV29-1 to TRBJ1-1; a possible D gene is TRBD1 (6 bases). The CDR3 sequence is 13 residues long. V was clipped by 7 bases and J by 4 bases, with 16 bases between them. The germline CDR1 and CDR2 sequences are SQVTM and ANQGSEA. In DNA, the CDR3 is TGCAGCGCTGGGACACAACAGGCCACTGAAGCTTTCTTT. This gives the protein CSAGTQQATEAFF.

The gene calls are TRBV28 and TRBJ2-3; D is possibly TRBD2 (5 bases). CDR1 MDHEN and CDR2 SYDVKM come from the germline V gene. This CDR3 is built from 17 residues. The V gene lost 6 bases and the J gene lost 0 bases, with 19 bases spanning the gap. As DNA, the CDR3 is TGTGCCAGCAGCCCCTGGCGGGCCCACCCAAGCACAGATACGCAGTATTTT. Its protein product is CASSPWRAHPSTDTQYF.

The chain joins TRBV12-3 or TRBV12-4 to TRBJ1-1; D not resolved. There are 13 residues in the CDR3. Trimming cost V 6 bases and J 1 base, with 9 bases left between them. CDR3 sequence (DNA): TGTGCCAGCAGGGGTTCAGGGAACACTGAAGCTTTCTTT. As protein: CASRGSGNTEAFF.

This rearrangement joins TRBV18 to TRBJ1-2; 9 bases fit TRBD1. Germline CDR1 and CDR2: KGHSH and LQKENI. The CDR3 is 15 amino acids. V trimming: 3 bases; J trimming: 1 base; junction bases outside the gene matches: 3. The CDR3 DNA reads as TGTGCCAGCTCACCCGGGACAGGGATTAACTATGGCTACACCTTC. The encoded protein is CASSPGTGINYGYTF.

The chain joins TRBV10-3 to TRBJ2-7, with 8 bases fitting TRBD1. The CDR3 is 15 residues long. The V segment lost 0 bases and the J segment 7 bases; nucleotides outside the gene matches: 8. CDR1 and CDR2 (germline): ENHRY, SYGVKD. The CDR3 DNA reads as TGTGCCATCAGTGAGTCGGGGACAGGTCTAGGGGAGCAGTACTTC. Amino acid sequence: CAISESGTGLGEQYF.

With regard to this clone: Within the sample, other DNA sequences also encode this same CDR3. The CDR3 nucleotides read TGTGCCAGCAGCCGATCGGCCTACGAGCAGTACTTC. This sequence encodes CASSRSAYEQYF. This sequence joins TRBV7-8 and TRBJ2-7; D gene unclear. The V end lost 5 bases, the J end lost 2 bases, and 7 bases lay between the germline ends. The germline V gene has CDR1 SGHVS and CDR2 FQNEAQ. This CDR3 has 12 amino acids. Using reference TRBV7-8 and TRBJ2-7 for the parts outside the CDR3, the full variable domain is GAGVSQSPRYKVAKRGQDVALRCDPISGHVSLFWYQQALGQGPEFLTYFQNEAQLDKSGLPSDRFFAERPEGSVSTLKIQRTQQEDSAVYLCASSRSAYEQYFGPGTRLTVT.

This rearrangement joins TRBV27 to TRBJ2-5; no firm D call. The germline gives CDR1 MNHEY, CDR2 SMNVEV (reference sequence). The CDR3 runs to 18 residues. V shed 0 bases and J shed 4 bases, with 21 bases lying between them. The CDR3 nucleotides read TGTGCCAGCAGTTTATCGCCCCCTATAGTTGGGCGCCGAGAGACCCAGTACTTC. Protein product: CASSLSPPIVGRRETQYF.

The CDR3 is CASSRTQGTYGYTF. In nucleotides, the CDR3 is TGTGCCAGCAGCCGAACGCAGGGAACCTATGGCTACACCTTC. The chain combines TRBV4-2 with TRBJ1-2, with D perhaps matching TRBD1 (5 bases). The CDR3 is 14 amino acids. V lost 4 bases to trimming and J lost 4 bases, with 13 bases between them. From germline, CDR1 is LGHNA and CDR2 YNFKEQ.